Shown below are 6 T cell receptor beta chains from a single sample sequenced in a study of blood T cell repertoires in COVID-19. The protocol was immunoSEQ multiplex PCR, while the TCRdb copy is restricted to in-frame clones and leaves out a portion. The data show 200,000 to 250,000 clones, approximately 84% seen once. Sequencing used peripheral blood. The receptors originated from an elderly woman with COVID-19, enrolled during active disease.

The chain couples TRBV7-3 to TRBJ2-5, with D maybe TRBD2 (6 bases). The ends were cut back, 3 bases at V and 1 base at J, with 15 bases in the middle. The CDR3 sequence is 16 residues long. CDR1 and CDR2 from the germline V gene are SGHTA and FQGTGA. The CDR3 DNA follows: TGTGCCAGCAGCTTCGGCCCCATCGGGGGCCAAGAGACCCAGTACTTC. Its translation is CASSFGPIGGQETQYF.

V usage is TRBV5-6 and J usage is TRBJ1-5; D not certain. In germline, CDR1 is SGHDT, CDR2 YYEEEE. V dropped 4 bases and J dropped 15 bases, with 17 bases sitting between them. This CDR3 contains 12 residues. CDR3 region: CASSHPAGQLHF. The CDR3 nucleotides read TGTGCCAGCAGCCATCCGGCAGGTCAGCTGCATTTT.

V is TRBV19 and J is TRBJ1-5; 8 bases match TRBD1. The CDR3 runs to 14 residues. The J segment lost 6 bases and the V segment lost 5 bases, leaving 6 bases of the junction unmatched. Germline V gives CDR1 LNHDA, CDR2 SQIVND (reference sequence). The CDR3 spells CASSQGARVQPQHF. CDR3 coding DNA: TGTGCCAGTAGTCAGGGGGCGCGGGTTCAGCCCCAGCATTTT.

The V and J genes are TRBV6-5 and TRBJ1-1; D gene unclear. CDR1 and CDR2 (germline): MNHEY, SVGAGI. With 1 base removed from V and 6 bases from J, the gap between germline ends came to 15 bases. This CDR3 spans 15 amino acids. The CDR3 coding sequence is TGTGCCAGCAGTTACTTTCCACGGCCGAGCGCTGAAGCTTTCTTT. Translation gives CASSYFPRPSAEAFF.

The chain has TRBV18 and TRBJ1-2, with a weak D call TRBD1 (6 bases). Germline values: CDR1 KGHSH, CDR2 LQKENI. The V end was cut by 2 bases, the J end by 0 bases, with 10 bases between. CDR3 length: 15 residues. CDR3 in amino acids: CASSPGGSANYGYTF. CDR3 in DNA: TGTGCCAGCTCACCAGGGGGCTCTGCTAACTATGGCTACACCTTC.

The V call is TRBV5-1, the J call TRBJ2-7; D remains ambiguous. Germline assignment: CDR1 SGHRS and CDR2 YFSETQ. V shed 1 base and J shed 6 bases, with 8 bases lying between them. The CDR3 runs 12 residues. CDR3 sequence: CASSLLAGEQYF. The CDR3 DNA follows: TGCGCCAGCAGCTTGCTGGCAGGCGAGCAGTACTTC. The whole variable domain, filled in from reference TRBV5-1 and TRBJ2-7, reads KAGVTQTPRYLIKTRGQQVTLSCSPISGHRSVSWYQQTPGQGLQFLFEYFSETQRNKGNFPGRFSGRQFSNSRSEMNVSTLELGDSALYLCASSLLAGEQYFGPGTRLTVT.